This T cell receptor (beta chain) originates from a study of metastatic and nonmetastatic thyroid tumors. Notes on the study in general: Reportedly, malignant thyroid tumors had significantly higher TCR beta diversity than benign nodules, in blood and tumor.

The table lists this clone with a few counts. The antigen is unknown. Patients had received no treatment of any kind before thyroid surgery. The V gene's germline CDR1 is SGDLS and CDR2 YYNGEE. The CDR3 length is 11 residues. V shed 6 bases and J shed 7 bases, with 5 bases lying between them. Using MiXCR, TCRdb re-called clones from the PCR reads. The repertoire holds 9,000 to 13,000 clones, with approximately 12% as singletons. Sequencing used blood. This chain joins TRBV9 and TRBJ1-6; no firm D call. The clonotype comes from a female donor with papillary thyroid cancer or a benign thyroid nodule (not recorded which). Some clones in this sample may be carry-over from other donors' samples. CDR3 coding DNA: TGTGCCAGCAACCCAAATTCACCCCTCCACTTT. Its protein is CASNPNSPLHF.